Sequencing of this TCR beta chain was carried out in a study of cytomegalovirus exposure and HLA in healthy donors. General observations from the study: The investigators catalogued 160 or so TCR beta chains as cytomegalovirus-associated.

As regards this clone: As yet, its antigen is unknown.

Method: immunoSEQ multiplex PCR; TCRdb's copy keeps in-frame clones and lacks some. In the table there are 85,000 to 130,000 clones, 88% of which are singletons. The sample comprised PBMCs. This receptor was taken from a woman aged 18-29 years in good health and CMV-seropositive.

In DNA form, the CDR3 reads TGTGCCAGCAGTTTCCCAGGGGGTAAGCAGTACGTC. Amino acids: CASSFPGGKQYV. This rearrangement joins TRBV28 to TRBJ2-7; 7 nucleotides agree with TRBD1. Germline V gene data show CDR1 as MDHEN and CDR2 as SYDVKM. The length of the CDR3 is 12 residues. Trimming cost V 3 bases and J 8 bases; bases outside gene matches: 4.